This passage covers 22 T cell receptor beta chains from one sample sequenced in a study of tumor-infiltrating lymphocytes in primary liver carcinoma. Without any cell sorting, roughly 20-32 mg of bulk tissue yielded co-extracted RNA and DNA. Constant-region priming of roughly 490 ng total RNA yielded TCR beta cDNA. Slightly modified ARM-PCR with three nested multiplex PCR rounds yielded TCR beta libraries. A C-beta reverse primer and TRBV1-TRBV30 forward primers served in each of the first two PCR rounds, at approximately 10 cycles apiece. One entry per CDR3 protein results from TCRdb running MiXCR on the multiplex PCR reads. Among 95,000 to 100,000 distinct CDR3 sequences, more than 65% were seen once, and the ten largest hold 12%. Sequences were obtained from liver tumor tissue from sampling region 2. This sample's subset: tumor region T2, inferior pole. These receptors came from a woman aged 60-70 years with primary liver carcinoma and hepatitis B virus infection.

This clonotype was seen ten or more times. The genes are TRBV12-3 or TRBV12-4 and TRBJ1-5; D remains unclear. CDR3 size: 14 residues. V gave up 2 bases and J gave up 3 bases, with 8 bases separating them. The CDR3 is CASSLQAHNQPQHF. CDR3 bases: TGTGCCAGCAGTTTACAGGCACACAATCAGCCCCAGCATTTT.

Comment on this clonotype: A read error may be the cause here, since a much bigger clone is one base away. This chain joins TRBV6-4 and TRBJ2-1, with TRBD1 matching 10 bases. There are 16 residues in the CDR3. V trimming: 0 bases; J trimming: 8 bases; junction bases outside the gene matches: 7. CDR1 is MRHNA and CDR2 is SNTAGT in the germline V gene. The CDR3 reads CASSDSGQGTADEQFF. Here the CDR3 DNA reads TGTGCCAGCAGTGACTCGGGACAGGGGACTGCCGATGAGCAGTTCTTC.

This chain links TRBV11-2 with TRBJ2-5, with 14 bases fitting TRBD2. Looked up from germline, CDR1 is SGHAT and CDR2 is FQNNGV. The J segment lost 10 bases and the V segment lost 5 bases, leaving 15 bases of the junction unmatched. The CDR3 length is 17 residues. The chain's CDR3 is CASSRRLAGGPGEDQYF. The CDR3 DNA reads as TGTGCCAGCAGCAGGAGACTAGCGGGAGGGCCGGGGGAAGACCAGTACTTC.

Only a few counts were recorded for this clonotype. This may arise from a read error, as a much more abundant clone is one base away. The V and J genes are TRBV12-3 or TRBV12-4 and TRBJ2-2; D gene uncertain. The CDR3 extends over 15 amino acids. V was trimmed by 6 bases and J by 4 bases, leaving 15 bases between them. CDR3: CASSPRHGLTGELFF. In nucleotides, the CDR3 is TGTGCCAGCAGCCCCCGACATGGCCTCACCGGGGAGCTGTTTTTT.

For this clonotype: The junction does not match germline at one end; this may be a read error. V gene TRBV4-2 combines with J gene TRBJ2-7, with D possibly matching TRBD2 (5 bases). This CDR3 is 17 amino acids long. Germline V lookup: CDR1 LGHNA, CDR2 YNFKEQ. The CDR3 sequence is CASSQVMTNEKPYEQYF. As DNA, the CDR3 is TGTGCCAGCAGCCAAGTAATGACTAACGAGAAGCCCTATGAGCAGTACTTC.

Comments on this clonotype: Germline is not matched at one junction end, which may reflect a read error. The chain has TRBV12-3 or TRBV12-4 and TRBJ1-4; D is unresolved. The CDR3 is 11 residues long. In DNA form, the CDR3 reads TGTACCAGCATGGGTATTGAAAAACTGTTTTTT. Translating it yields CTSMGIEKLFF.

A remark on this clonotype: A much larger clone sits a single nucleotide away, making a read error possible. V and J are TRBV7-9 and TRBJ2-7; 7 bases map to TRBD2. There are 16 residues in the CDR3. The V gene's germline CDR1 is SEHNR and CDR2 FQNEAQ (reference sequence). The V segment lost 5 bases and the J segment 1 base; nucleotides outside the gene matches: 11. The CDR3 loop is CASSDKLAQGSYEQYF. CDR3 bases: TGTGCCAGCAGCGATAAACTAGCGCAGGGATCCTACGAGCAGTACTTC.

As regards this clonotype: An end of the junction does not agree with germline; a read error may underlie this. The chain is built from TRBV11-2 and TRBJ2-1; possible D gene TRBD2, 6 bases. The CDR3 has 16 amino acids. Germline V lookup: CDR1 SGHAT, CDR2 FQNNGV. The CDR3 region is CASSPIRGGRGNEQLF. The CDR3 coding sequence is TGTGCCAGCAGCCCCATTAGGGGAGGCCGGGGGAATGAGCAGTTATTC.

This clonotype was picked up many times. The genes are TRBV30 and TRBJ2-3; no reliable D call. CDR1 and CDR2 from the germline V gene are GTSNPN and SVGIG (reference sequence). The CDR3 covers 13 residues. V was cut by 4 bases and J by 2 bases, with 10 bases left in between. In DNA form, the CDR3 reads TGTGCCTGGATCCTCCCTCACACAGATACGCAGTATTTT. It encodes CAWILPHTDTQYF.

Regarding this clonotype: At one end, the junction sequence differs from germline, possibly due to a read error. V is TRBV12-3 or TRBV12-4 and J is TRBJ1-2, with 9 bases aligning to TRBD1. The CDR3 length is 14 residues. The CDR3 coding sequence is TGTGTCAGCAGTCCTCCCGGGACAGGGCTCGGCTACACCTTC. Translating gives CVSSPPGTGLGYTF.

About this clonotype: Compared with germline, one end of the junction differs, possibly owing to a read error. The chain has TRBV5-6 and TRBJ2-2, with 8 bases matching TRBD2. The V gene's germline CDR1 is SGHDT and CDR2 YYEEEE. CDR3 size: 15 residues. CDR3 in DNA: TGTGCCAGCAGCGGACAGCGGGGGTACACCAGGGAGCTGTTTTTT. Its translation is CASSGQRGYTRELFF.

Regarding this clonotype: The final CDR3 position lacks the conserved phenylalanine or tryptophan, pointing to a likely read error. This chain joins TRBV11-3 and TRBJ2-6, with 7 bases fitting TRBD1. The CDR3 totals 16 residues. Germline V lookup: CDR1 SGHNT, CDR2 YENEEA. The CDR3 sequence is CASSPRQGTGANILTV. The CDR3 DNA is TGTGCCAGCAGCCCGAGACAGGGAACTGGGGCCAACATCCTGACTGTC.

The CDR3 DNA is TGTGCCAGCAGCTCCTCGACAGGGGGGGCCTGGGAATTGTTTTTT. It codes for CASSSSTGGAWELFF. The V and J genes are TRBV11-2 and TRBJ2-2; 9 positions agree with TRBD1. CDR1 is SGHAT, CDR2 FQNNGV, per germline. CDR3 length equals 15 residues. V was clipped by 4 bases and J by 15 bases; unmatched bases: 15.

J is TRBJ1-1 and V is TRBV15; D ambiguous. The CDR3 sequence is 14 residues long. The V end was cut by 0 bases, the J end by 0 bases, with 5 bases between. CDR1 LNHNV and CDR2 YYDKDF come from the germline V gene (reference sequence). CDR3 region: CATSRDRMNTEAFF. The DNA for the CDR3 is TGTGCCACCAGCAGAGACAGAATGAACACTGAAGCTTTCTTT.

Note on this clonotype: The junction differs from germline at one of its ends, possibly a read error. CDR3 in amino acids: CASRKGQGKYNEEFF. The DNA of the CDR3 is TGTGCCAGCAGGAAGGGACAGGGAAAATACAATGAGGAGTTCTTC. The chain employs TRBV11-1 and TRBJ2-1; 9 nucleotides match TRBD1. There are 15 residues in the CDR3. CDR1 and CDR2 (germline): SGHAT, FQDESV (reference sequence).

This clonotype was seen ten or more times. The V and J genes are TRBV12-3 or TRBV12-4 and TRBJ2-3; the match to TRBD2 covers 14 bases. This CDR3 contains 17 residues. The trim removed 6 bases at V and 3 bases at J, leaving 8 bases unmatched. CDR3 region: CASRGLAGAGGTDTQYF. CDR3 coding DNA: TGTGCCAGCAGGGGACTAGCGGGAGCGGGAGGGACAGATACGCAGTATTTT.

Turning to this clonotype: At one end the junction does not follow the germline gene, possibly because of a read error. V is TRBV11-3 and J is TRBJ2-2, with D maybe TRBD2 (5 bases). The CDR3 runs to 14 residues. Germline-derived CDR1 and CDR2 are SGHNT and YENEEA. The CDR3 spells CDSSGTRATWELFF. In DNA form, the CDR3 reads TGTGACAGCAGTGGAACTAGGGCGACCTGGGAGCTGTTTTTT. Variable domain in full (rest from reference TRBV11-3 and TRBJ2-2): EAGVVQSPRYKIIEKKQPVAFWCNPISGHNTLYWYLQNLGQGPELLIRYENEEAVDDSQLPKDRFSAERLKGVDSTLKIQPAELGDSAVYLCDSSGTRATWELFFGEGSRLTVL.

This chain uses TRBV6-6 with TRBJ2-3; 11 nucleotides agree with TRBD1. CDR1 and CDR2 from the germline V gene are MNHNY and SVGAGI (reference sequence). Germline trimming cut 4 bases from V and 4 bases from J; bases unmatched to any gene: 4. The length of the CDR3 is 15 residues. The CDR3 DNA is TGTGCCAGCAGTTCCCGGACAGGGGGCCCAGATACGCAGTATTTT. It translates to CASSSRTGGPDTQYF.

The chain employs TRBV29-1 and TRBJ2-1; possible D gene TRBD2, 5 bases. V dropped 8 bases and J dropped 3 bases, with 23 bases sitting between them. CDR1 is SQVTM, CDR2 ANQGSEA, per germline. CDR3 length: 16 amino acids. DNA of the CDR3: TGCAGCTTTGGAGGTACAGCGGAGAGAATCTACAATGAGCAGTTCTTC. Translating gives CSFGGTAERIYNEQFF.

A note on this clonotype: Its ends do not fully match the called genes, so a read error is possible. This chain joins TRBV11-2 and TRBJ2-3; 7 bases match TRBD1. CDR3 length equals 14 residues. CDR1 and CDR2 (germline): SGHAT, FQNNGV. CDR3 amino acids: CASRIDREIDTQCF. The CDR3 nucleotides read TGTGCCAGCAGGATAGACAGGGAGATCGATACGCAGTGTTTT. Supplemented by reference TRBV11-2 and TRBJ2-3, the full variable domain reads EAGVAQSPRYKIIEKRQSVAFWCNPISGHATLYWYQQILGQGPKLLIQFQNNGVVDDSQLPKDRFSAERLKGVDSTLKIQPAKLEDSAVYLCASRIDREIDTQCFGPGTRLTVL.

With respect to this clonotype: A read error may account for a junction end that differs from germline. The chain combines TRBV28 with TRBJ1-2; D unresolved. Germline V gives CDR1 MDHEN, CDR2 SYDVKM. This CDR3 spans 13 amino acids. In DNA, the CDR3 is TGTGCCAGCAGTTCGGGATCAGACTATGACTACACCTTC. Its protein is CASSSGSDYDYTF.

As concerns this clonotype: One end of the junction does not line up with germline, which may come from a read error. The chain employs TRBV5-6 and TRBJ2-1; D may be TRBD2 (6 bases). Germline CDR1 and CDR2: SGHDT and YYEEEE. This CDR3 is built from 16 residues. The CDR3: CASSDRNGSSYNGQFF. CDR3 coding DNA: TGTGCCAGCAGCGACCGAAACGGGAGCTCCTACAATGGGCAGTTCTTC. The whole variable domain, filled in from reference TRBV5-6 and TRBJ2-1, reads DAGVTQSPTHLIKTRGQQVTLRCSPKSGHDTVSWYQQALGQGPQFIFQYYEEEERQRGNFPDRFSGHQFPNYSSELNVNALLLGDSALYLCASSDRNGSSYNGQFFGPGTRLTVL.